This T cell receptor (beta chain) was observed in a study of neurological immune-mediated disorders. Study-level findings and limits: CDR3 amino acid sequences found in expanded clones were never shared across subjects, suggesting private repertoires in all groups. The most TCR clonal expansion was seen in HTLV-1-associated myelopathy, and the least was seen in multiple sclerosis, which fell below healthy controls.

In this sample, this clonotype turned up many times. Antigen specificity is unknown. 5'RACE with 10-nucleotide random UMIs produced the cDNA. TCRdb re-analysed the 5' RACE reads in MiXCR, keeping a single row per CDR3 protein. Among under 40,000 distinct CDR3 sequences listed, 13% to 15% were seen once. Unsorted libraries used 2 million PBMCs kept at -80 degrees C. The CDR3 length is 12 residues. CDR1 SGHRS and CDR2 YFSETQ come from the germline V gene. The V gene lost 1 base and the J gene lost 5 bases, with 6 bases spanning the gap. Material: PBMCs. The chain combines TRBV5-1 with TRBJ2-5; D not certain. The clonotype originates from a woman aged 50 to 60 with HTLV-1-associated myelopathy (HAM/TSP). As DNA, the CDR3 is TGCGCCAGCAGCTTGCGGGCGGAGACCCAGTACTTC. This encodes CASSLRAETQYF.